This T cell receptor beta chain was retrieved from a study of CD8 T cells in Susac syndrome. Study as a whole: Patients with Susac syndrome were therapy-naive, taking corticosteroids, with some also receiving intravenous immunoglobulin, or taking intravenous immunoglobulin alone at the time their blood was drawn.

The CDR3 spans 12 residues. Germline V CDR1 and CDR2: LGHNA, YNFKEQ. The V and J ends lost 1 base and 8 bases respectively, with 6 bases between them. Remarks on this clonotype: The antigen is unknown.

The CD8+ and CD4+ T cells were isolated magnetically using a negative isolation approach, whereas the TEMRA cells were enriched by FACS. Study results and caveats: Repertoires of Susac syndrome CD4+ T cells lacked clonal expansion.

With random hexamers, roughly 0.45 to 1 ug RNA was reverse transcribed. TCRdb ran MiXCR on the immunoSEQ multiplex PCR reads and lists one entry per CDR3 protein. The sample records about 180,000 distinct CDR3 sequences, roughly 95% being singletons. Sequencing was carried out using CD4+ T cells from PBMCs. The V gene is TRBV4-2, the J gene TRBJ2-1, with D unclear. The source is a human donor with Susac syndrome. The chain's CDR3 is CASSQARDEQFF. In DNA, the CDR3 is TGTGCCAGCAGCCAAGCCCGGGATGAGCAGTTCTTC.